This TCR beta chain is drawn from a study of CD4 T cells in relation to SARS-CoV-2 and coronaviruses. On this clone: The antigen is undetermined.

Uncultured naive and memory CD4+ T cells supplied DNA for deep TCR-beta sequencing. Sequencing used immunoSEQ multiplex PCR; TCRdb keeps in-frame clones, though not all of them. The table lists around 70,000 clones, 87% of them singletons. The V gene lost 4 bases and the J gene lost 13 bases, with 11 bases spanning the gap. CDR3 length: 10 residues. Germline CDR1 is DFQATT and CDR2 is SNEGSKA (reference sequence). General study results and limits: Compared with monoreactive clones, crossreactive clones showed significantly weaker SARS-CoV-2 expansion.

The unexposed donors gave CD4+ T cells in 2011-2018, prior to COVID-19. V usage is TRBV20-1 and J usage is TRBJ2-1, with D possibly TRBD2 on 6 matching bases. This clonotype was obtained from a human donor in good health. Sequencing was performed on memory CD4+ T cells from PBMCs. The CDR3 DNA is TGCAGTGCTACCGGGCGGGGTCAGTTCTTC. As protein: CSATGRGQFF.